This TCR beta chain originates from a study of cytomegalovirus exposure and HLA in healthy donors. About the study: The 110 or so validation repertoires used a platform that matched the one used for the roughly 700 first-cohort repertoires, as a later analysis reported.

Comments on this clone: Its specificity is not known.

This table comes from immunoSEQ multiplex PCR, and its TCRdb copy is limited to in-frame clones, with some not included. The sample consists of 150,000 to 200,000 clones, about 90% of them appearing once. The validation cohort, a group of 120 subjects, included the donors and was separate from the approximately 660-subject first cohort. J was trimmed by 6 bases and V by 2 bases; bases with no gene match: 3. Per the germline V gene, CDR1 is KGHSH and CDR2 is LQKENI. The CDR3 has 14 residues. Study-level findings and limits: A later analysis found first-cohort TCR clusters tended to co-occur in the 90 to 150 validation repertoires. According to reports, the classifier identified cytomegalovirus status with high specificity and sensitivity.

Material: PBMCs. The chain employs TRBV18 and TRBJ2-3; 9 nucleotides line up with TRBD1. The clonotype was recovered from a woman under 40 in good health and CMV-seronegative. The CDR3 DNA sequence: TGTGCCAGCTCACCAACAGGGGGCAAGGATACGCAGTATTTT. It specifies CASSPTGGKDTQYF.